This T cell receptor beta chain was recorded in a study of vaccination effects on CD4 cells after COVID-19. Remarks on this clone: Its antigen remains unknown.

The table came from immunoSEQ multiplex PCR; TCRdb's copy has only in-frame clones and leaves some out. In the table there are around 46,000 clones, under 85% of which are singletons. ViraFEST assay sequencing came after antigen-specific CD4+ T cells were expanded with viral peptide pools. When around ten days of culture had elapsed, CD4+ T cells were isolated. Each participant received a vaccine that was either BNT162b2 or mRNA-1273, given as two doses. Half-medium replacement with IL-2 medium occurred on days 3 and 7. Per the germline V gene, CDR1 is MNHEY and CDR2 is SVGAGI. V shed 4 bases and J 4 bases; nucleotides not matched to a gene: 6. This CDR3 comprises 14 residues.

This sequence originates from a human donor who received a COVID-19 vaccine. This chain connects TRBV6-5 to TRBJ1-2; TRBD1 aligns across 7 bases. Sequencing was performed on CD4+ T cells from PBMCs cultured with HCoV-OC43 spike peptides, taken after COVID-19 vaccination. Subset here: HCoV-OC43 spike overlapping peptide pool stimulation. As DNA, the CDR3 is TGTGCCAGCAGTTTGATGGGACAGCTCTATGGCTACACCTTC. It codes for CASSLMGQLYGYTF.